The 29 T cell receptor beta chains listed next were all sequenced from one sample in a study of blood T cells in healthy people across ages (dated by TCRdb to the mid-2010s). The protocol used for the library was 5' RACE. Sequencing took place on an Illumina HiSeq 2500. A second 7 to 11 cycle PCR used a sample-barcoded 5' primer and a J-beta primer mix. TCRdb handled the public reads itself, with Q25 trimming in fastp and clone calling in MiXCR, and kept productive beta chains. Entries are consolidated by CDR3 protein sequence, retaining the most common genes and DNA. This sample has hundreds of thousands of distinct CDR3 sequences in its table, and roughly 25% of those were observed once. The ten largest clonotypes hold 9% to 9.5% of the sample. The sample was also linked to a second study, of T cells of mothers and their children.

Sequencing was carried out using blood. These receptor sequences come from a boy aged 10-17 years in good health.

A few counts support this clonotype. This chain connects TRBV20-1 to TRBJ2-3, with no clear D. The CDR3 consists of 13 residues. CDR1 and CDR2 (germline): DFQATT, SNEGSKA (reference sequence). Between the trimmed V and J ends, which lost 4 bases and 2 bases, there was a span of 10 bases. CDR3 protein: CSAKVRSTDTQYF. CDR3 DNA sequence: TGCAGTGCTAAGGTCCGATCCACAGATACGCAGTATTTT.

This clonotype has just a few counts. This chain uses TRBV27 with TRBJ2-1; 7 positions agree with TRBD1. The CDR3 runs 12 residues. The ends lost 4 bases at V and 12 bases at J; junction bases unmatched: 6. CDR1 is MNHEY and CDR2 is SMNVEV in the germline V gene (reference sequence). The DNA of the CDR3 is TGTGCCAGCAGTTCGACAGGGTTCCGGCAGTTCTTC. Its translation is CASSSTGFRQFF.

The CDR3 DNA is TGCAGCGTTCTGGTACAGGGCGGGGAGCTGTTTTTT. Protein: CSVLVQGGELFF. The chain joins TRBV29-1 to TRBJ2-2; maybe TRBD1 (6 bases). The CDR3 has 12 amino acids. CDR1 and CDR2 (germline): SQVTM, ANQGSEA. V lost 5 bases, J lost 7 bases, and 11 bases lay in between.

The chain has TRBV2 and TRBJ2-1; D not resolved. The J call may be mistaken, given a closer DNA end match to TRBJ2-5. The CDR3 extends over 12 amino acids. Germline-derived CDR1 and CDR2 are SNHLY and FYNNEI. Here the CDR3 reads CASSVGPLDQYF. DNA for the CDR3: TGTGCCAGCAGTGTCGGTCCCCTTGACCAGTACTTC.

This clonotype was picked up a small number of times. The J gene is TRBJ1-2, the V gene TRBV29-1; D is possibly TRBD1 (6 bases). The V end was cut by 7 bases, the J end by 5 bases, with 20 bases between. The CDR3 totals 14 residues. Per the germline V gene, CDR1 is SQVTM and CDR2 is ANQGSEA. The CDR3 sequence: CSGGPIAGSYGYTF. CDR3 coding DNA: TGCAGCGGGGGGCCAATAGCAGGGTCTTATGGCTACACCTTC.

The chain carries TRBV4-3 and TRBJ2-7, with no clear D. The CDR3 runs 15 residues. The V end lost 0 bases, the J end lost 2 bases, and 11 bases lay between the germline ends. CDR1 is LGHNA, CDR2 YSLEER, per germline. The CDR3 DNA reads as TGCGCCAGCAGCCAAGATAGATCCGCCGCCTACGAGCAGTACTTC. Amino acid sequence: CASSQDRSAAYEQYF.

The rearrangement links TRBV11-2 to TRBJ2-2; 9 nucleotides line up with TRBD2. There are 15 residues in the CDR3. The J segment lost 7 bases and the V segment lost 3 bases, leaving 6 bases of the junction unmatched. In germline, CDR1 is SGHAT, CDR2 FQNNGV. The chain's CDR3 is CASSFDLAGNGELFF. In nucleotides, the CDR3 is TGTGCCAGCAGCTTCGACCTAGCGGGAAACGGGGAGCTGTTTTTT.

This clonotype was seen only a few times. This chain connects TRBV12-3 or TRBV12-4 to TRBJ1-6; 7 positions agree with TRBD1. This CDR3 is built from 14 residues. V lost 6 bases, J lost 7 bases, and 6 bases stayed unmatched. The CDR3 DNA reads TGTGCCAGCAGGACGGGGACAGAGAATTCACCCCTCCACTTT. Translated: CASRTGTENSPLHF.

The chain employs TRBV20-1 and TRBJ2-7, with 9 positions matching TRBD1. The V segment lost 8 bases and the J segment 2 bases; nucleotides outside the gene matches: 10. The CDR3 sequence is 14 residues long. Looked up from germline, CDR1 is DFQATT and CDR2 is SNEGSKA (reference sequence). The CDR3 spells CSTTGTGFPYEQYF. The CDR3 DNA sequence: TGCAGTACTACCGGGACAGGGTTTCCCTACGAGCAGTACTTC.

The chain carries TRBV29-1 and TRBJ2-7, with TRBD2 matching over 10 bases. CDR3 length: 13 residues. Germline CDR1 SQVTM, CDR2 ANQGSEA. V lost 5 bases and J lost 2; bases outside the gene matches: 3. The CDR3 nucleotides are TGCAGCGTTCGGACTAGCGGTCCCTACGAGCAGTACTTC. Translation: CSVRTSGPYEQYF.

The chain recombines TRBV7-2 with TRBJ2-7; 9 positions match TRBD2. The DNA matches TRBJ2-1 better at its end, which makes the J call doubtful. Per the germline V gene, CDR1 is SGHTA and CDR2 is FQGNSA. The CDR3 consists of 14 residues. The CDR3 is CASSFGGGANEQFF. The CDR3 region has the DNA TGTGCCAGCAGCTTCGGCGGGGGGGCCAATGAGCAGTTCTTC.

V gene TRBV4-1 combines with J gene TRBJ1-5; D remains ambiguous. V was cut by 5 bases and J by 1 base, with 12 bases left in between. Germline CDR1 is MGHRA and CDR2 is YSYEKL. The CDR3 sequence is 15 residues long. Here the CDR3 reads CASSFVPESNQPQHF. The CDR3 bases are TGCGCCAGCAGCTTCGTCCCGGAAAGCAATCAGCCCCAGCATTTT.

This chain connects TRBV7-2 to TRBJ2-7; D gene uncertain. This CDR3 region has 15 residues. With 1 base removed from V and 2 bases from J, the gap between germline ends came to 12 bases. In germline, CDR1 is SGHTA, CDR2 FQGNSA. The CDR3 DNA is TGTGCCAGCAGCTTAGAGAATACAGTAGCCTACGAGCAGTACTTC. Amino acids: CASSLENTVAYEQYF.

The DNA for the CDR3 is TGTGCCAGCAGCTTAGAGTGGCAGGGAGACGAGACCCAGTACTTC. Amino acid sequence: CASSLEWQGDETQYF. This chain connects TRBV11-2 to TRBJ2-7; D tentatively reads TRBD1 or TRBD2 (5 bases each). The J call may be in error: the DNA end matches TRBJ2-5 better. This CDR3 is built from 15 residues. Germline CDR1 SGHAT, CDR2 FQNNGV.

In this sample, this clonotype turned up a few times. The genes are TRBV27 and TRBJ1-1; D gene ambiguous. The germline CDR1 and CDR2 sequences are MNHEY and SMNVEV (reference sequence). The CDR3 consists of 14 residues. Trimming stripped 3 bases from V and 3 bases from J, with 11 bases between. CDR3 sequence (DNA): TGTGCCAGCAGTTTGAACCTCCAATACACTGAAGCTTTCTTT. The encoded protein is CASSLNLQYTEAFF.

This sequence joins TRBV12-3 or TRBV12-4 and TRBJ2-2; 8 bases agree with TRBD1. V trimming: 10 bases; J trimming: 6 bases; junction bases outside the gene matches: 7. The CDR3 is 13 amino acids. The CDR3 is CAIQGAFAGELFF. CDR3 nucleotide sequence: TGTGCCATCCAGGGGGCGTTCGCCGGGGAGCTGTTTTTT.

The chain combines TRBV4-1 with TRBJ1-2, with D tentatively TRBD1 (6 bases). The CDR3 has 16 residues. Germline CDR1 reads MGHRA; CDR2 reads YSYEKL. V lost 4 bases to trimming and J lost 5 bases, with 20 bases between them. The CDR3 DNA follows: TGCGCCAGCAGCCCCGGAAACAGGGTGGCGAGTTATGGCTACACCTTC. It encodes CASSPGNRVASYGYTF.

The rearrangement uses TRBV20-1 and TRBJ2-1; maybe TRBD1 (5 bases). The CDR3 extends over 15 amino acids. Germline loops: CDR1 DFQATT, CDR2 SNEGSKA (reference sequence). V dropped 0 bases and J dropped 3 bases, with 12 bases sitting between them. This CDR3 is CSARDLTDLYNEQFF. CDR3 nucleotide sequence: TGCAGTGCTAGAGATCTGACAGACCTCTACAATGAGCAGTTCTTC.

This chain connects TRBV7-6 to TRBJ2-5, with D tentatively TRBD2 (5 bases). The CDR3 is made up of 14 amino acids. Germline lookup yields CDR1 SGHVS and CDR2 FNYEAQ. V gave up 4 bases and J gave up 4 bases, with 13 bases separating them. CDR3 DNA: TGTGCCAGCAGCTCGAGGGAATCGGCAGAGACCCAGTACTTC. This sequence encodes CASSSRESAETQYF.

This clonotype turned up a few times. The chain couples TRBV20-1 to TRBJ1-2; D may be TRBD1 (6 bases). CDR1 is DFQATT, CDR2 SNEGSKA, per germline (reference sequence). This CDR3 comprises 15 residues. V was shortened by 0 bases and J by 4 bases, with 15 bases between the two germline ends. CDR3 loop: CSARDLAGALYGYTF. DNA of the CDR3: TGCAGTGCTAGAGATTTGGCAGGGGCTCTCTATGGCTACACCTTC.

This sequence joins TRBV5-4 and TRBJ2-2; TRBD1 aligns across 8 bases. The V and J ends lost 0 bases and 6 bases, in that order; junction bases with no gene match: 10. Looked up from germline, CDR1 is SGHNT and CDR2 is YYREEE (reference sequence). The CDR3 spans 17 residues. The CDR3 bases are TGTGCCAGCAGCTTGGCCGGGGCAGGGGGCAGGGCCGGGGAGCTGTTTTTT. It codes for CASSLAGAGGRAGELFF.

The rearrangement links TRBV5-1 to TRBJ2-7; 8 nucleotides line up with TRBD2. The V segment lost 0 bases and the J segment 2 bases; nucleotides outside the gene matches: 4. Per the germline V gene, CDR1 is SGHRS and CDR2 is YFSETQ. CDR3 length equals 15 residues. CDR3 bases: TGCGCCAGCAGCTTGGTCGGGGGGGAGGCCTACGAGCAGTACTTC. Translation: CASSLVGGEAYEQYF.

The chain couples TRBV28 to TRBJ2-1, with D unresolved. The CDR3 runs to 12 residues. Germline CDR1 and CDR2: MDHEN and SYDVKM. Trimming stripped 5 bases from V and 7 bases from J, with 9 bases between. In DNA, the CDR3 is TGTGCCAGCAGTATCCGACGGAATGAGCAGTTCTTC. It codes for CASSIRRNEQFF.

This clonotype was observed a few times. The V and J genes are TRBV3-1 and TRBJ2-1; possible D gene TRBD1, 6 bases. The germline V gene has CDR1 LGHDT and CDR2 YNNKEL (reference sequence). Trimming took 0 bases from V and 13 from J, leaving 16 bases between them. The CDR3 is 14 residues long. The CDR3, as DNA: TGTGCCAGCAGCCAAGATCACCAGGGGCGCCGCCAGTTCTTC. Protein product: CASSQDHQGRRQFF.

This chain's CDR3 is CASSQRTAANTEAFF. CDR3 nucleotides: TGTGCCAGCTCACAAAGGACGGCCGCCAACACTGAAGCTTTCTTT. V gene TRBV18 combines with J gene TRBJ1-1; D remains unclear. This CDR3 region has 15 residues. V was pared by 4 bases and J by 2 bases, with 14 bases between. CDR1 is KGHSH and CDR2 is LQKENI in the germline V gene. The full variable domain, in which reference TRBV18 and TRBJ1-1 provide the parts outside the CDR3, is NAGVMQNPRHLVRRRGQEARLRCSPMKGHSHVYWYRQLPEEGLKFMVYLQKENIIDESGMPKERFSAEFPKEGPSILRIQQVVRGDSAAYFCASSQRTAANTEAFFGQGTRLTVV.

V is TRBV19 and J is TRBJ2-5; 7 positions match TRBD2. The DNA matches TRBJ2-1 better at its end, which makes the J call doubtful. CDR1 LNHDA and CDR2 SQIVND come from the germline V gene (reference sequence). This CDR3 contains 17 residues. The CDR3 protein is CASSTQLAPIFYNEQFF. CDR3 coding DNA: TGTGCCAGTAGTACACAACTAGCGCCTATCTTCTACAATGAGCAGTTCTTC.

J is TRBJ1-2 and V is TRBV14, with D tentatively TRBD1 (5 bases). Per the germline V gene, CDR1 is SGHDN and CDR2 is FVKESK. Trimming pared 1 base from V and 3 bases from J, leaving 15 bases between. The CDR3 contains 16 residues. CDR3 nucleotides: TGTGCCAGCAGCCAAGGTATCCAGGGTGTTGACTATGGCTACACCTTC. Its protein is CASSQGIQGVDYGYTF.

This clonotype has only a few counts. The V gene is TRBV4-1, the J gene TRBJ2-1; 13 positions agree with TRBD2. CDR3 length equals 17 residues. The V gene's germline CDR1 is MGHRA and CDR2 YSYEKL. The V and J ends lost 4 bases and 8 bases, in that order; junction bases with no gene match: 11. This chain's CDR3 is CASSPNLGLAGSHEQFF. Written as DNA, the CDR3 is TGCGCCAGCAGCCCCAACTTGGGACTAGCGGGAAGTCATGAGCAGTTCTTC.

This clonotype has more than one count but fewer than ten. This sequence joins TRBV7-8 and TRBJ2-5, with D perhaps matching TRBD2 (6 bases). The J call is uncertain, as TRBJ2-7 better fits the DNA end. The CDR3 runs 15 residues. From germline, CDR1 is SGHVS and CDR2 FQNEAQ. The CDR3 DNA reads TGTGCCAGCAGCTCCGCCGGGGGTTTAGCCTACGAGCAGTACTTC. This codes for CASSSAGGLAYEQYF.